Following are 20 T cell receptor beta chains from one sample sequenced in a study of human T cells and chemical hapten exposure (dated by TCRdb to the early 2020s). The library was made by RACE. The run used a NextSeq 500. TCRdb redid the processing of the public reads, applying fastp at Q25 and MiXCR, and retained in-frame beta chains. Identical CDR3 proteins give one entry, which carries the most common genes and DNA. The sample table lists around 120,000 distinct CDR3 sequences, 9.5% to 13% of them with a count of one. Roughly 1.3% of the sample is in the top ten clones. The time point tag for this specimen amounts to: patch test 1, 2 weeks after DPC sensitization. The sample's treatment or condition label is to be understood as: therapeutic diphenylcyclopropenone sensitization with weekly scalp DPC. The starting material was whole blood, obtained in connection with sensitization to the hapten diphenylcyclopropenone (DPC). The receptors here all came from a woman aged 50 to 60 with alopecia areata. Some clones in this sample may be carry-over from other donors' samples.

There are a few counts of this clonotype. The CDR3 spells CASNDLTGAKNIQYF. The CDR3 DNA reads as TGTGCCAGCAATGACTTGACAGGGGCCAAAAACATTCAGTACTTC. This chain joins TRBV12-3 or TRBV12-4 and TRBJ2-4; 7 bases match TRBD1. The ends lost 7 bases at V and 1 base at J; junction bases unmatched: 7. The CDR3 consists of 15 residues.

This clonotype was seen only once. V usage is TRBV5-8 and J usage is TRBJ1-1; D ambiguous. The V gene's germline CDR1 is SGHTS and CDR2 YDEGEE. Trimming removed 4 bases from V and 5 bases from J, with 15 bases in between. The CDR3 extends over 14 amino acids. CDR3 sequence reads: CASSAGGEGTEAFF. CDR3 sequence (DNA): TGTGCCAGCAGCGCAGGTGGGGAGGGAACTGAAGCTTTCTTT.

V usage is TRBV2 and J usage is TRBJ2-4; no clear D. Per the germline V gene, CDR1 is SNHLY and CDR2 is FYNNEI. This CDR3 has 16 residues. V gave up 0 bases and J gave up 6 bases, with 15 bases separating them. The CDR3 nucleotides are TGTGCCAGCAGTGAAGCGCTTTCCGTAGCTAGAAACATTCAGTACTTC. As protein: CASSEALSVARNIQYF. Drawing the rest from reference TRBV2 and TRBJ2-4, the complete variable domain is EPEVTQTPSHQVTQMGQEVILRCVPISNHLYFYWYRQILGQKVEFLVSFYNNEISEKSEIFDDQFSVERPDGSNFTLKIRSTKLEDSAMYFCASSEALSVARNIQYFGAGTRLSVL.

The genes are TRBV11-2 and TRBJ1-1; perhaps TRBD1 as D (5 bases). V lost 5 bases and J lost 4, with 14 bases in between. CDR1 is SGHAT, CDR2 FQNNGV, per germline. The CDR3 contains 14 residues. The CDR3 bases are TGTGCCAGCAGCCCTTGGGACGGCTTCACTGAAGCTTTCTTT. Encoded protein: CASSPWDGFTEAFF.

Many counts were recorded for this clonotype. V is TRBV5-5 and J is TRBJ1-2; D may be TRBD1 (6 bases). This CDR3 has 15 residues. The germline V and J ends were trimmed by 3 bases and 4 bases, with 16 bases remaining between them. CDR1 and CDR2 from the germline V gene are SGHKS and YYEKEE (reference sequence). CDR3 in DNA: TGTGCCAGCAGCTCTACCACAGGGAACGGCTATGGCTACACCTTC. Protein: CASSSTTGNGYGYTF.

The chain uses TRBV18 and TRBJ1-1, with D possibly matching TRBD1 (6 bases). This CDR3 region has 15 residues. Germline V CDR1 and CDR2: KGHSH, LQKENI. Deletions cut 0 bases from V and 3 bases from J, with 11 bases between. CDR3 nucleotide sequence: TGTGCCAGCTCACCACCGGTAGGGGGTCACACTGAAGCTTTCTTT. This gives the protein CASSPPVGGHTEAFF.

This clonotype was detected only a few times. The chain is built from TRBV12-3 or TRBV12-4 and TRBJ2-3, with 8 bases matching TRBD1. V shed 6 bases, J shed 5 bases, and the junction held 7 bases outside the gene matches. CDR3 length equals 14 residues. The CDR3 nucleotides read TGTGCCAGCAGCAAGGGACAGGTCTTAGATACGCAGTATTTT. This gives the protein CASSKGQVLDTQYF.

The J gene is TRBJ2-7, the V gene TRBV28; D is undetermined. The CDR3 totals 11 residues. The germline CDR1 and CDR2 sequences are MDHEN and SYDVKM. With 2 bases removed from V and 6 bases from J, the gap between germline ends came to 5 bases. CDR3 protein: CASSLVREQYF. CDR3 sequence (DNA): TGTGCCAGCAGTTTAGTGCGCGAGCAGTACTTC.

In its sample, this clonotype was seen a few times. The V and J genes are TRBV5-1 and TRBJ2-3; D possibly uses TRBD1 or TRBD2 (5 bases each). The CDR3 is 15 residues long. Germline V gives CDR1 SGHRS, CDR2 YFSETQ. Trimming shortened V by 0 bases and J by 4 bases, and 12 bases separated the two germline ends. The CDR3 loop is CASSLAGTTADTQYF. The CDR3 coding sequence is TGCGCCAGCAGCTTGGCCGGGACCACCGCAGATACGCAGTATTTT.

This clonotype was detected a few times. The DNA of the CDR3 is TGTGCCAGCAGCTTAATGGGGGAGTACGAGCAGTACTTC. This encodes CASSLMGEYEQYF. V and J are TRBV11-2 and TRBJ2-7; D is possibly TRBD1 or TRBD2 (5 bases each). Deletions cut 2 bases from V and 4 bases from J, with 9 bases between. This CDR3 region has 13 residues. Germline V CDR1 and CDR2: SGHAT, FQNNGV.

In its sample, this clonotype was seen a few times. V is TRBV20-1 and J is TRBJ1-1, with D uncertain. Trimming left V 3 bases short and J 1 base short, with 3 bases between. CDR3 length: 11 amino acids. Germline CDR1 DFQATT, CDR2 SNEGSKA (reference sequence). The CDR3 nucleotides are TGCAGTGCTAGTCGGAACACTGAAGCTTTCTTT. Its protein is CSASRNTEAFF.

This clonotype was seen only a few times. The V and J genes are TRBV15 and TRBJ2-3; D is perhaps TRBD1 or TRBD2 (5 bases each). Germline V CDR1 and CDR2: LNHNV, YYDKDF (reference sequence). V was shortened by 4 bases and J by 5 bases, with 10 bases between the two germline ends. CDR3 length: 13 residues. For the CDR3, the DNA is TGTGCCACCAGCAATAATGGGGGAGATACGCAGTATTTT. It yields the protein CATSNNGGDTQYF.

This clonotype was counted ten times or more. The V and J genes are TRBV5-1 and TRBJ1-4; a possible D gene is TRBD1 (5 bases). Germline CDR1 reads SGHRS; CDR2 reads YFSETQ. This CDR3 contains 16 residues. Trimming took 0 bases from V and 0 from J, leaving 9 bases between them. The CDR3, as DNA: TGCGCCAGCAGCTTGGGGACAAGTGCAACTAATGAAAAACTGTTTTTT. This encodes CASSLGTSATNEKLFF.

This clonotype was counted ten times or more. The V call is TRBV4-2, the J call TRBJ2-4; 7 nucleotides agree with TRBD2. There are 14 residues in the CDR3. Trimming removed 3 bases from V and 7 bases from J; junction bases left unmatched: 6. Germline V lookup: CDR1 LGHNA, CDR2 YNFKEQ. The CDR3 sequence is CASSQGEGMNIQYF. The CDR3 DNA reads as TGTGCCAGCAGCCAGGGGGAGGGAATGAACATTCAGTACTTC.

This chain connects TRBV4-1 to TRBJ1-1; the D gene is possibly TRBD1 (6 bases). Germline lookup yields CDR1 MGHRA and CDR2 YSYEKL. Between the trimmed V and J ends, which lost 2 bases and 1 base, there was a span of 11 bases. The CDR3 is 15 residues long. Written as DNA, the CDR3 is TGCGCCAGCAGCCAATCAACAGGGAGGAACACTGAAGCTTTCTTT. It is translated as CASSQSTGRNTEAFF.

The V call is TRBV12-3 or TRBV12-4, the J call TRBJ2-7; tentative D call: TRBD2 (5 bases). This CDR3 comprises 15 residues. V lost 5 bases and J 5 bases, leaving 19 bases between the germline ends. CDR3 residues: CASSRRLRAPNEQYF. CDR3 in DNA: TGTGCCAGCAGTCGCCGCTTGCGGGCCCCTAACGAGCAGTACTTC.

This chain links TRBV7-2 with TRBJ2-3; D is unresolved. The CDR3 runs 14 residues. Between the trimmed V and J ends, which lost 2 bases and 2 bases, there was a span of 8 bases. Germline V lookup: CDR1 SGHTA, CDR2 FQGNSA. CDR3 in amino acids: CASSLITITDTQYF. CDR3 in DNA: TGTGCCAGCAGCTTAATTACCATCACAGATACGCAGTATTTT.

The sample holds many counts of this clonotype. The chain has TRBV10-2 and TRBJ2-7; 11 bases align to TRBD1. With V trimmed by 8 bases and J by 6 bases, 3 bases remained unmatched. This CDR3 is built from 12 residues. The germline V gene encodes CDR1 WSHSY and CDR2 SAAADI. CDR3: CASLGTGGEQYF. CDR3 in DNA: TGCGCCAGCCTAGGGACAGGGGGCGAGCAGTACTTC.

This clonotype was seen at least ten times. The rearrangement joins TRBV3-1 to TRBJ2-3, with D tentatively TRBD2 (5 bases). Per the germline V gene, CDR1 is LGHDT and CDR2 is YNNKEL (reference sequence). CDR3 size: 14 residues. The ends were cut back, 1 base at V and 6 bases at J, with 11 bases in the middle. For the CDR3, the DNA is TGTGCCAGCAGCCAAGCGGCCACGGGGGATACGCAGTATTTT. As protein: CASSQAATGDTQYF.

This clonotype has just a few counts. The gene calls are TRBV6-2 or TRBV6-3 and TRBJ1-5; D is unresolved. The V end lost 4 bases, the J end lost 2 bases, and 18 bases lay between the germline ends. The CDR3 extends over 17 amino acids. Germline V lookup: CDR1 MNHEY, CDR2 SVGEGT. Here the CDR3 reads CASSFTLFRQGNQPQHF. DNA of the CDR3: TGTGCCAGCAGTTTTACTCTATTCAGGCAGGGCAATCAGCCCCAGCATTTT.